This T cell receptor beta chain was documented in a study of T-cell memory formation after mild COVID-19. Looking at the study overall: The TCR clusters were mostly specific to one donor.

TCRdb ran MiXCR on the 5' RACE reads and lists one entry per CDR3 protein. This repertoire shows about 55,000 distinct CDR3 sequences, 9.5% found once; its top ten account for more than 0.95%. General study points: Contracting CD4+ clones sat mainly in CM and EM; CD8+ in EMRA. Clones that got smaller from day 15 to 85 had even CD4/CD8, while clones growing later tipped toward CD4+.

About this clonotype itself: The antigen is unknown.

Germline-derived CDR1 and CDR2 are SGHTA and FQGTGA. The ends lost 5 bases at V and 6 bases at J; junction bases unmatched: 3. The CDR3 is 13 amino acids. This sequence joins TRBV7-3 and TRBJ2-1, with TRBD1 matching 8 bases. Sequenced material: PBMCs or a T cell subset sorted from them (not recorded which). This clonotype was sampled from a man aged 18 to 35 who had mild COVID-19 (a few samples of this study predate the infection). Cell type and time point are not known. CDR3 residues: CASSSDRGNEQFF. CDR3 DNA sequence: TGTGCCAGCAGCAGCGACAGGGGCAATGAGCAGTTCTTC.